This T cell receptor beta chain was found in a study of shared clonotypes between healthy human individuals. Overall study context: With ages of 18 to 49, the donors were a couple of women and a few men. General study findings and limits: Clonotype sharing among donors likely depends on sequencing depth.

Remarks on this clone: The antigen is unknown.

Profiling relied on immunoSEQ multiplex PCR, and the TCRdb table lists in-frame clones only, not all of them. The sample consists of about 2.4 million clones, more than 85% of them appearing once. Germline CDR1 reads MNHEY; CDR2 reads SMNVEV (reference sequence). The CDR3 covers 14 residues. V gave up 6 bases and J gave up 8 bases, with 17 bases separating them. The chain has TRBV27 and TRBJ2-1, with D possibly being TRBD2 (6 bases). This clonotype was sampled from a man aged 18 to 29 in good health. Some clones in this sample may be carry-over from other donors' samples. The specimen was naive CD4+ T cells from PBMCs. Subset here: CD45RA+ positively selected. The CDR3 nucleotides read TGTGCCAGCAGCCTTCTGGGGGGTTATGATGAGCAGTTCTTC. Amino acid sequence: CASSLLGGYDEQFF.